One sample yielded the 17 T cell receptor beta chains listed below, sequenced in a study of OX40 agonist ivuxolimab in advanced cancers. Libraries were prepared by immunoSEQ multiplex PCR; TCRdb keeps only in-frame clonotypes and omits some of them. The sample records 50,000 to 65,000 clones, around 89% being singletons. Specimen: CD4+ or CD8+ T cells sorted from blood, collected in a trial of the OX40 agonist ivuxolimab. All receptors derive from an adult with an advanced solid tumor such as melanoma, head and neck, liver or kidney cancer.

The J gene is TRBJ2-5, the V gene TRBV11-2, with 9 positions matching TRBD1. Germline V gene lookup returns CDR1 SGHAT and CDR2 FQNNGV. The junction had 15 bases not matched to a gene; V was cut back by 5 bases and J by 5 bases. This CDR3 contains 17 residues. For the CDR3, the DNA is TGTGCCAGCAGCAAAAACTTGGGACAGGGACTTACGGAGACCCAGTACTTC. It is translated as CASSKNLGQGLTETQYF.

The rearrangement joins TRBV18 to TRBJ1-5, with 12 positions matching TRBD1. CDR3 length: 17 residues. The germline CDR1 and CDR2 sequences are KGHSH and LQKENI. V gave up 2 bases and J gave up 2 bases; unmatched junction bases: 4. CDR3 nucleotides: TGTGCCAGCTCACCAGGGGGACAGGGGGCAGGCAATCAGCCCCAGCATTTT. Its protein product is CASSPGGQGAGNQPQHF. The full variable domain, completed using reference TRBV18 and TRBJ1-5, is NAGVMQNPRHLVRRRGQEARLRCSPMKGHSHVYWYRQLPEEGLKFMVYLQKENIIDESGMPKERFSAEFPKEGPSILRIQQVVRGDSAAYFCASSPGGQGAGNQPQHFGDGTRLSIL.

The chain joins TRBV5-6 to TRBJ2-7; 7 bases agree with TRBD1. Germline CDR1 SGHDT, CDR2 YYEEEE. The junction had 12 bases not matched to a gene; V was cut back by 6 bases and J by 0 bases. The CDR3 is 16 amino acids. CDR3 loop: CASTLTGKLSSYEQYF. The CDR3 nucleotides are TGTGCCAGCACCCTGACAGGGAAATTAAGCTCCTACGAGCAGTACTTC. The full variable domain, with the rest looked up from reference TRBV5-6 and TRBJ2-7, is DAGVTQSPTHLIKTRGQQVTLRCSPKSGHDTVSWYQQALGQGPQFIFQYYEEEERQRGNFPDRFSGHQFPNYSSELNVNALLLGDSALYLCASTLTGKLSSYEQYFGPGTRLTVT.

This clone showed up just a few times. The chain is built from TRBV5-4 and TRBJ1-2, with D possibly matching TRBD1 (6 bases). V was clipped by 4 bases and J by 8 bases, with 15 bases between them. Germline V CDR1 and CDR2: SGHNT, YYREEE (reference sequence). This CDR3 has 13 residues. DNA of the CDR3: TGTGCCAGCAGCCAAGGGGGGAAGAGAGGCTACACCTTC. This translates into CASSQGGKRGYTF. Full variable domain (outside the CDR3, taken from reference TRBV5-4 and TRBJ1-2): ETGVTQSPTHLIKTRGQQVTLRCSSQSGHNTVSWYQQALGQGPQFIFQYYREEENGRGNFPPRFSGLQFPNYSSELNVNALELDDSALYLCASSQGGKRGYTFGSGTRLTVV.

The J gene is TRBJ2-5, the V gene TRBV7-8, with D perhaps TRBD1 (6 bases). V gave up 1 base and J gave up 5 bases, with 11 bases separating them. From germline, CDR1 is SGHVS and CDR2 FQNEAQ. CDR3 length: 14 amino acids. The CDR3 bases are TGTGCCAGCAGCTTAGTGGGGGCCCGGGAGACCCAGTACTTC. Its protein product is CASSLVGARETQYF.

The chain carries TRBV6-5 and TRBJ1-1; no reliable D call. Trimming took off 8 bases at V and 0 bases at J, with 13 bases between the two ends. The length of the CDR3 is 14 residues. Germline assignment: CDR1 MNHEY and CDR2 SVGAGI. As DNA, the CDR3 is TGTGCCAGCGCGGCAACCGTTATGAACACTGAAGCTTTCTTT. Its protein is CASAATVMNTEAFF.

V and J are TRBV20-1 and TRBJ2-1, with no clear D. Germline-derived CDR1 and CDR2 are DFQATT and SNEGSKA (reference sequence). This CDR3 spans 11 amino acids. The CDR3 coding sequence is TGCACTCCCTCCCGAGTCGATGAGCAGTTCTTC. It translates to CTPSRVDEQFF.

The chain combines TRBV5-1 with TRBJ2-3, with D possibly TRBD2 on 6 matching bases. Germline loops: CDR1 SGHRS, CDR2 YFSETQ. The CDR3 has 13 residues. V was pared by 0 bases and J by 8 bases, with 10 bases between. The CDR3 sequence: CASSLDMGGTQYF. For the CDR3, the DNA is TGCGCCAGCAGCTTGGATATGGGGGGTACGCAGTATTTT.

CDR3 in amino acids: CASSLEGTEQYF. Written as DNA, the CDR3 is TGTGCCAGCAGCTTAGAGGGGACCGAGCAGTACTTC. The V call is TRBV7-9, the J call TRBJ2-7; possibly TRBD1 or TRBD2 for D (5 bases each). Between the trimmed V and J ends, which lost 1 base and 6 bases, there was a span of 7 bases. CDR3 length equals 12 residues. Looked up from germline, CDR1 is SEHNR and CDR2 is FQNEAQ (reference sequence).

This sequence joins TRBV7-8 and TRBJ2-5; 12 nucleotides match TRBD2. V lost 0 bases to trimming and J lost 4 bases; unmatched junction nucleotides: 3. This CDR3 is built from 16 residues. The germline V gene encodes CDR1 SGHVS and CDR2 FQNEAQ. CDR3 nucleotide sequence: TGTGCCAGCAGCTTAGCCTTGACTAGCGGGGGAGAGACCCAGTACTTC. It specifies CASSLALTSGGETQYF.

The chain combines TRBV5-1 with TRBJ1-1; D perhaps matches TRBD1 (6 bases). This CDR3 comprises 16 residues. CDR1 is SGHRS and CDR2 is YFSETQ in the germline V gene. V lost 3 bases and J lost 0, with 15 bases in between. CDR3 loop: CASSYPGTSMNTEAFF. The DNA for the CDR3 is TGCGCCAGCAGCTACCCGGGGACAAGCATGAACACTGAAGCTTTCTTT. Filled out from reference TRBV5-1 and TRBJ1-1, the complete variable domain reads KAGVTQTPRYLIKTRGQQVTLSCSPISGHRSVSWYQQTPGQGLQFLFEYFSETQRNKGNFPGRFSGRQFSNSRSEMNVSTLELGDSALYLCASSYPGTSMNTEAFFGQGTRLTVV.

Written as DNA, the CDR3 is TGTGCCATCAGTGGGGCAACCGGGGAGCTGTTTTTT. It translates to CAISGATGELFF. V usage is TRBV10-3 and J usage is TRBJ2-2; D remains unclear. The CDR3 consists of 12 residues. Germline V gives CDR1 ENHRY, CDR2 SYGVKD. Deletions cut 4 bases from V and 5 bases from J, with 5 bases between.

V usage is TRBV27 and J usage is TRBJ1-1; the D is unclear. Trimming shortened V by 3 bases and J by 8 bases, and 10 bases separated the two germline ends. The CDR3 has 12 amino acids. The V gene's germline CDR1 is MNHEY and CDR2 SMNVEV (reference sequence). The CDR3, as DNA: TGTGCCAGCAGTTTTCCGGGCAGGGAAGCTTTCTTT. Translating it yields CASSFPGREAFF.

V gene TRBV7-2 combines with J gene TRBJ2-5; D remains ambiguous. Germline CDR1 and CDR2: SGHTA and FQGNSA. Trimming stripped 2 bases from V and 2 bases from J, with 9 bases between. The CDR3 is 14 amino acids. Here the CDR3 reads CASSLFSPQETQYF. CDR3 nucleotide sequence: TGTGCCAGCAGCTTATTTAGCCCTCAAGAGACCCAGTACTTC.

In this sample, this clone turned up a few times. The same CDR3 arises from other DNA sequences in this sample as well. CDR3 sequence (DNA): TGCGCCAGCAGCTTACAAGAGACCCAGTACTTC. Its protein is CASSLQETQYF. The V call is TRBV5-1, the J call TRBJ2-5; D uncertain. Trimming left V 2 bases short and J 2 bases short, with 1 base between. The CDR3 is 11 residues long. In germline, CDR1 is SGHRS, CDR2 YFSETQ.

The chain recombines TRBV12-5 with TRBJ2-1; D may correspond to TRBD1 or TRBD2 (5 bases each). Germline lookup yields CDR1 LGHNT and CDR2 FRNRAP. The CDR3 is 15 residues long. The germline V and J ends were trimmed by 5 bases and 7 bases, with 18 bases remaining between them. CDR3: CASGRSRDVRNEQFF. DNA for the CDR3: TGTGCTAGTGGTCGAAGCCGGGACGTACGGAATGAGCAGTTCTTC.

The chain links TRBV5-1 to TRBJ2-1; 11 bases are shared with TRBD2. V was clipped by 2 bases and J by 7 bases; unmatched bases: 5. Germline-derived CDR1 and CDR2 are SGHRS and YFSETQ. This CDR3 has 15 residues. This CDR3 is CASSLTGTSGNEQFF. CDR3 nucleotide sequence: TGCGCCAGCAGCTTAACCGGGACTAGCGGAAATGAGCAGTTCTTC.